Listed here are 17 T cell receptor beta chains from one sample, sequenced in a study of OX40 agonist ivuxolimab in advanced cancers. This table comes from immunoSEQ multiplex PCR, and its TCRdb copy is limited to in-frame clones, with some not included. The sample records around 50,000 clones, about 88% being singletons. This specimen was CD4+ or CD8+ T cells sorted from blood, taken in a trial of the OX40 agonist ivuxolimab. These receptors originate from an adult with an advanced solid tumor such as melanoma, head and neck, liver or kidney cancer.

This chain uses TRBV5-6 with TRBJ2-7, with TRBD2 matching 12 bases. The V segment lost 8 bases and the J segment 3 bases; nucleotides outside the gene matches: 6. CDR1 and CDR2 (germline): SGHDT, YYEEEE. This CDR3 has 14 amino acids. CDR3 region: CARTRLAGDYEQYF. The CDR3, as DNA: TGTGCCAGAACCCGACTAGCGGGAGACTACGAGCAGTACTTC.

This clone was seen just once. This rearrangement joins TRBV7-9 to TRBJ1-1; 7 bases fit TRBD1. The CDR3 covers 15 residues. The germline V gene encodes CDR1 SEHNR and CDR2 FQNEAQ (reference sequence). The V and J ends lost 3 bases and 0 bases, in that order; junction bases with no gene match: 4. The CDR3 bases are TGTGCCAGCAGCTTCGGGGACAGCGTGAACACTGAAGCTTTCTTT. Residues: CASSFGDSVNTEAFF.

This chain's CDR3 is CASSLAGTSFQPQHF. The CDR3 nucleotides read TGTGCCAGCAGCTTAGCCGGGACATCATTTCAGCCCCAGCATTTT. V gene TRBV7-9 combines with J gene TRBJ1-5, with D maybe TRBD1 (6 bases). Per the germline V gene, CDR1 is SEHNR and CDR2 is FQNEAQ (reference sequence). Trimming took 0 bases from V and 6 from J, leaving 12 bases between them. This CDR3 spans 15 amino acids.

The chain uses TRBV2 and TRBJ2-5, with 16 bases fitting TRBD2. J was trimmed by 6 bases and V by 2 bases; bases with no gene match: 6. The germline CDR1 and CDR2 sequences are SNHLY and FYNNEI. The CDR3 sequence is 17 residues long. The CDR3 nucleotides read TGTGCCAGCAGTGAATTGGTGGGACTAGCGGGAGGGAAGACCCAGTACTTC. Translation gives CASSELVGLAGGKTQYF.

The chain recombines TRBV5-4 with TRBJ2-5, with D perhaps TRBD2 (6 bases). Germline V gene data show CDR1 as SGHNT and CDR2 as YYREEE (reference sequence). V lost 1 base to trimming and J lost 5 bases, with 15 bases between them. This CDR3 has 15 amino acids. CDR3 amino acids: CASSLPGLAVETQYF. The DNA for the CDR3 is TGTGCCAGCAGCTTGCCGGGACTGGCCGTTGAGACCCAGTACTTC. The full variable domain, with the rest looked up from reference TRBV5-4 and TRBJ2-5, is ETGVTQSPTHLIKTRGQQVTLRCSSQSGHNTVSWYQQALGQGPQFIFQYYREEENGRGNFPPRFSGLQFPNYSSELNVNALELDDSALYLCASSLPGLAVETQYFGPGTRLLVL.

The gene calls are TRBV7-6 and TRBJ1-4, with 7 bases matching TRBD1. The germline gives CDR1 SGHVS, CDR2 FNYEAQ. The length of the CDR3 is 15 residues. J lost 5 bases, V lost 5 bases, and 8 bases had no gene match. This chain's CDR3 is CASSPGTATNEKLFF. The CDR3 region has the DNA TGTGCCAGCAGCCCCGGGACAGCCACAAATGAAAAACTGTTTTTT.

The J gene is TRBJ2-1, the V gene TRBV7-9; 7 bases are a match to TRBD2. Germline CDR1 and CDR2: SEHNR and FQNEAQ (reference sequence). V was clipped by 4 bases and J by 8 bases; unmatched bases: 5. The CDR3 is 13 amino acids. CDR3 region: CASSSPGLDEQFF. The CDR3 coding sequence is TGTGCCAGCAGCTCCCCCGGACTAGATGAGCAGTTCTTC.

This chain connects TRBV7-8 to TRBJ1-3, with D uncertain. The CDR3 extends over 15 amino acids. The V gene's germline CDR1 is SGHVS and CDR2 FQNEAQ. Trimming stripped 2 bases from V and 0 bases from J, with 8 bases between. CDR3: CASSLRRDSGNTIYF. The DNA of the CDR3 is TGTGCCAGCAGCTTACGGCGTGACTCTGGAAACACCATATATTTT.

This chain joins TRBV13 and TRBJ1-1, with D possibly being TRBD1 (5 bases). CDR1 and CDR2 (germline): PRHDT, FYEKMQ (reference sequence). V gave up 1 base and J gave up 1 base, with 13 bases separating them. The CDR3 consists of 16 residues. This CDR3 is CASSLAPGRQNTEAFF. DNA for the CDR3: TGTGCCAGCAGCTTAGCCCCGGGACGGCAGAACACTGAAGCTTTCTTT.

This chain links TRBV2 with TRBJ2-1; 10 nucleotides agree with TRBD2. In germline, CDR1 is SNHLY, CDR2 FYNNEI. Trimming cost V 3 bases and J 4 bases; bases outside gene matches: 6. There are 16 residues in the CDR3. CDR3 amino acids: CASSEPGLAPYNEQFF. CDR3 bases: TGTGCCAGCAGTGAGCCGGGACTAGCGCCTTACAATGAGCAGTTCTTC.

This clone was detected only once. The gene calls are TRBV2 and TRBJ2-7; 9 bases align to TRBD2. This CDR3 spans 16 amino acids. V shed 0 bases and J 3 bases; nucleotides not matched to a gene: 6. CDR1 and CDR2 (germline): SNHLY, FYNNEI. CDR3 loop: CASSEARTSVNYEQYF. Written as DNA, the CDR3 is TGTGCCAGCAGTGAAGCAAGGACTAGCGTTAACTACGAGCAGTACTTC.

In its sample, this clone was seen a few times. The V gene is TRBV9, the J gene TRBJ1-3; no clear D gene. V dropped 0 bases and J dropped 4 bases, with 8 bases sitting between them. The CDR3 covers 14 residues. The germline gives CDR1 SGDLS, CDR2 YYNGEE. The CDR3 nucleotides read TGTGCCAGCAGCGTAGATGGAGGGGGAAACACCATATATTTT. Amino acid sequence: CASSVDGGGNTIYF. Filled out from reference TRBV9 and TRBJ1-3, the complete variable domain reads DSGVTQTPKHLITATGQRVTLRCSPRSGDLSVYWYQQSLDQGLQFLIQYYNGEERAKGNILERFSAQQFPDLHSELNLSSLELGDSALYFCASSVDGGGNTIYFGEGSWLTVV.

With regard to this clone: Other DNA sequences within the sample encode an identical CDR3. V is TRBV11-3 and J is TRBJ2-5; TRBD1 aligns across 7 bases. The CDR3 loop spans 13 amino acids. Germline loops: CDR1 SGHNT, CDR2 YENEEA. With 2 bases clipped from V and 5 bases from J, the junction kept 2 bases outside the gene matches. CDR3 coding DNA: TGTGCCAGCAGCTTAAAAGGGGGCGAGACCCAGTACTTC. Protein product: CASSLKGGETQYF.

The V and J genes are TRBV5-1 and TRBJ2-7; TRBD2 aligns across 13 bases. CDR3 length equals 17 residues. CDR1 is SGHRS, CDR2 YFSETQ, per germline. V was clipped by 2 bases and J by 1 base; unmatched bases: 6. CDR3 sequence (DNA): TGCGCCAGCAGCTTAGAGACTAGCGGGAGGAAATCCTACGAGCAGTACTTC. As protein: CASSLETSGRKSYEQYF.

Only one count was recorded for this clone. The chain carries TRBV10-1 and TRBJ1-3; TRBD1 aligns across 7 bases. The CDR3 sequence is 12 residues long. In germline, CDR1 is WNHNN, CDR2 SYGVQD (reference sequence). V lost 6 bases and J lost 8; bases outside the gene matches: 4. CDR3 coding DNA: TGCGCCAGCAGCGGACAGGCAGACACCATATATTTT. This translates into CASSGQADTIYF.

CDR3 amino acids: CASSKDRVGYPDYEQYF. The DNA for the CDR3 is TGTGCCAGCAGCAAGGACAGGGTAGGGTACCCTGATTACGAGCAGTACTTC. The chain has TRBV21-1 and TRBJ2-7; the D call in the table, TRBD1, was not verified against the DNA. TRBV21-1 is recorded as a pseudogene. The CDR3 is 17 residues long.

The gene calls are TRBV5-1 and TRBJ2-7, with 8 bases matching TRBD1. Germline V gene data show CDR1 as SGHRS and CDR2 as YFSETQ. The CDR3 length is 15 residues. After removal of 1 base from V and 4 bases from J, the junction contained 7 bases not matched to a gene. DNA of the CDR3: TGCGCCAGCAGCTTGACAGGGGGAGCTTATTACGAGCAGTACTTC. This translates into CASSLTGGAYYEQYF.